The 15 T cell receptor beta chains listed next were all sequenced from one sample in a study of tumor and adjacent non-tumor tissue in lung cancer. This sample's RNA came from whole unsorted tissue. Three rounds of nested PCR, following a modified ARM-PCR protocol, produced the TCRbeta library. Via MiXCR, TCRdb re-called the multiplex PCR reads, giving one row per CDR3 protein. The table includes 65,000 to 95,000 distinct CDR3 sequences, about two thirds detected once. Sequenced sample: lung tumor tissue. The origin of the receptors is a woman in her 70s with non-small cell lung cancer.

With respect to this clonotype: A much larger clone lies a single base off, so this may be a read error. The V call is TRBV30, the J call TRBJ1-1; D unresolved. In germline, CDR1 is GTSNPN, CDR2 SVGIG (reference sequence). The CDR3 consists of 14 residues. The CDR3 spells CACSDWQMNTEAFF. DNA for the CDR3: TGTGCCTGTAGTGACTGGCAGATGAACACTGAAGCTTTCTTT.

The chain couples TRBV5-1 to TRBJ1-1; the D gene is possibly TRBD1 (5 bases). Per germline, CDR1 SGHRS and CDR2 YFSETQ. Between the trimmed V and J ends, which lost 7 bases and 5 bases, there was a span of 15 bases. This CDR3 is built from 13 residues. CDR3 sequence: CASGLGQITEAFF. CDR3 bases: TGCGCCAGCGGCCTGGGGCAGATTACTGAAGCTTTCTTT.

This chain connects TRBV30 to TRBJ2-1; 10 nucleotides match TRBD2. Per germline, CDR1 GTSNPN and CDR2 SVGIG (reference sequence). With V trimmed by 5 bases and J by 12 bases, 13 bases remained unmatched. CDR3 length equals 14 residues. CDR3 in DNA: TGTGCCTGGCGGAGAGCGGGGGGGGTAGAAGGGCAGTTCTTC. This codes for CAWRRAGGVEGQFF.

On this clonotype itself: The junction departs from the called germline gene at one end, perhaps through a read error. The chain has TRBV11-2 and TRBJ2-1, with TRBD2 as a possible D gene (6 bases). The CDR3 is 15 residues long. The V gene's germline CDR1 is SGHAT and CDR2 FQNNGV. The CDR3 reads CASSQRGRRDDEQFF. CDR3 coding DNA: TGTGCCAGCAGCCAGAGAGGTAGGAGGGACGATGAGCAATTCTTC. The full variable domain, its missing parts supplied by reference TRBV11-2 and TRBJ2-1, is EAGVAQSPRYKIIEKRQSVAFWCNPISGHATLYWYQQILGQGPKLLIQFQNNGVVDDSQLPKDRFSAERLKGVDSTLKIQPAKLEDSAVYLCASSQRGRRDDEQFFGPGTRLTVL.

A word on this clonotype: Germline and junction disagree at one end, which may indicate a read error. The genes are TRBV18 and TRBJ2-2; D is unclear. This CDR3 is built from 16 residues. Germline V gene data show CDR1 as KGHSH and CDR2 as LQKENI. CDR3 amino acids: CGSSRVRTTSSGELFF. DNA for the CDR3: TGTGGCAGCTCACGAGTTAGGACCACCTCCAGCGGGGAGCTGTTTTTT.

This clonotype was picked up a small number of times. Since a much larger clone is just one base distant, this may be a read error. The chain employs TRBV20-1 and TRBJ2-3, with TRBD2 matching over 7 bases. The germline gives CDR1 DFQATT, CDR2 SNEGSKA (reference sequence). The CDR3 is 15 residues long. CDR3 sequence: CSTSVPREPTDTQYF. DNA of the CDR3: TGCAGTACTAGCGTCCCGAGAGAGCCCACAGATACGCAGTATTTT.

Worth noting for this clonotype: Being one base from a much bigger clone, this may be a read error. The chain uses TRBV5-1 and TRBJ2-7; TRBD2 is a possible D gene (6 bases). The V end was cut by 2 bases, the J end by 2 bases, with 14 bases between. CDR1 is SGHRS, CDR2 YFSETQ, per germline. The CDR3 length is 15 residues. This chain's CDR3 is CASSFPVGGTYEQYF. CDR3 coding DNA: TGCGCCAGCAGCTTTCCAGTCGGGGGAACCTACGAGCAGTACTTC.

The chain employs TRBV12-3 or TRBV12-4 and TRBJ2-1; D might be TRBD1 (6 bases). The length of the CDR3 is 12 residues. V was clipped by 5 bases and J by 14 bases, with 16 bases between them. For the CDR3, the DNA is TGTGCCAGCAGTCGCGGACAGAGTCAGGAGTTCTTC. It codes for CASSRGQSQEFF.

As regards this clonotype: Because the CDR3 is missing its conserved closing phenylalanine or tryptophan, this is likely a read error. V and J are TRBV5-1 and TRBJ2-1; 12 bases map to TRBD2. Per the germline V gene, CDR1 is SGHRS and CDR2 is YFSETQ. The CDR3 runs 17 residues. V dropped 5 bases and J dropped 9; count of bases not matched to a gene: 15. The CDR3 coding sequence is TGCGCCAGCAGTGACTTTATAGCTAGCGGGAGGGTTGGTGAGCAGTTCTAC. The encoded protein is CASSDFIASGRVGEQFY.

A note on this clonotype: The junction does not match germline at one end; this may be a read error. The CDR3 DNA reads TGCGCCTGCAGCCAAGCCTTTGAGCGGTCCCCGAGGGTTGGCTACACCTTC. Translating it yields CACSQAFERSPRVGYTF. This sequence joins TRBV4-1 and TRBJ1-2; D gene unclear. CDR3 length: 17 amino acids. CDR1 MGHRA and CDR2 YSYEKL come from the germline V gene.

A note on this clonotype: Mismatch with germline at one junction end may stem from a read error. The rearrangement links TRBV12-3 or TRBV12-4 to TRBJ2-3, with 7 positions matching TRBD1. This CDR3 has 14 amino acids. Here the CDR3 reads CVSTLDRVTDTQYF. CDR3 coding DNA: TGTGTCAGCACTTTAGACAGGGTTACAGATACGCAGTATTTT.

This sequence joins TRBV7-9 and TRBJ2-6; D possibly corresponds to TRBD1 (6 bases). The CDR3 contains 18 residues. The V gene lost 0 bases and the J gene lost 1 base, with 13 bases spanning the gap. The germline V gene encodes CDR1 SEHNR and CDR2 FQNEAQ (reference sequence). The DNA of the CDR3 is TGTGCCAGCAGCTTAGCGCATTTGGGGGCTTCTGGGGCCAACGTCCTGACTTTC. This encodes CASSLAHLGASGANVLTF.

By share of the sample, this clonotype is medium-sized. This rearrangement joins TRBV5-4 to TRBJ1-1; 9 bases fit TRBD1. This CDR3 comprises 13 residues. Germline loops: CDR1 SGHNT, CDR2 YYREEE (reference sequence). Trimming at V came to 0 bases and at J to 8 bases, leaving 2 bases not matched to a gene. The CDR3 sequence: CASSLEQGAEAFF. The CDR3 DNA follows: TGTGCCAGCAGCTTGGAACAGGGGGCCGAAGCTTTCTTT.

As to this clonotype: This could be a read error, since a much larger clone is one nucleotide away. The CDR3 sequence is CVSSPTSGSTNTQYF. The DNA of the CDR3 is TGTGTCAGCAGTCCAACTAGCGGGAGTACAAATACGCAGTATTTT. The chain uses TRBV2 and TRBJ2-3, with 11 bases identical to TRBD2. The CDR3 has 15 residues. The germline V gene has CDR1 SNHLY and CDR2 FYNNEI.

To note about this clonotype: An end of the junction differs from the germline gene, which may be a read error. The V gene is TRBV5-1, the J gene TRBJ1-1, with D possibly being TRBD1 (5 bases). The length of the CDR3 is 17 residues. Germline V CDR1 and CDR2: SGHRS, YFSETQ. Here the CDR3 reads CSSSTRDGAFMNTEAFF. For the CDR3, the DNA is TGCTCCAGCAGCACCCGGGACGGCGCTTTCATGAACACCGAAGCTTTCTTT.